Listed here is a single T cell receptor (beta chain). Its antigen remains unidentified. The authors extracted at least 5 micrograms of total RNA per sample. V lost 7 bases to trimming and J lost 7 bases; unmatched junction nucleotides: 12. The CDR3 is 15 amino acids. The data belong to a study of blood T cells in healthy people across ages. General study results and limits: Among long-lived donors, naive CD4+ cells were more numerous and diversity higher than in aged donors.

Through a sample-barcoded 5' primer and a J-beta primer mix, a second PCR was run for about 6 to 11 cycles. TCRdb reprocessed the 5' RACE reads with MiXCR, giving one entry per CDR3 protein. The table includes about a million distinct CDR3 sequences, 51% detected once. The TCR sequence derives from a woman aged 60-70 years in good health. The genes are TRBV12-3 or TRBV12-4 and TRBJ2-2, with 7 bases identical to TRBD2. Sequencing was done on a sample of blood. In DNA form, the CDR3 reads TGTGCCAGCAAACGGGCGGGAGTCGGGGACGGGGAGCTGTTTTTT. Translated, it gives CASKRAGVGDGELFF.